This entry lists 20 T cell receptor beta chains sequenced from one sample in a study of cytomegalovirus exposure and HLA in healthy donors. The PCR ran on 60 Vbeta and 13 Jbeta primers. The table came from immunoSEQ multiplex PCR; TCRdb's copy has only in-frame clones and leaves some out. The table includes 150,000 to 160,000 clones, about 85% detected once. Sequenced input: PBMCs. The receptors were gathered from a woman younger than 30 in good health and CMV-seronegative.

The J gene is TRBJ1-2, the V gene TRBV5-6, with D tentatively TRBD1 (5 bases). Per the germline V gene, CDR1 is SGHDT and CDR2 is YYEEEE. The CDR3 contains 13 residues. V dropped 0 bases and J dropped 3 bases, with 6 bases sitting between them. The CDR3 is CASSLEGHYGYTF. The CDR3 bases are TGTGCCAGCAGCTTGGAGGGGCACTATGGCTACACCTTC.

This rearrangement joins TRBV6-6 to TRBJ2-1; 9 bases align to TRBD1. Germline lookup yields CDR1 MNHNY and CDR2 SVGAGI (reference sequence). The ends lost 6 bases at V and 2 bases at J; junction bases unmatched: 2. The CDR3 extends over 14 amino acids. CDR3 bases: TGTGCCAGCAGATGGGACAGGGCCTACAATGAGCAGTTCTTC. It yields the protein CASRWDRAYNEQFF.

The J gene is TRBJ2-3, the V gene TRBV5-1; 9 bases are shared with TRBD1. The V and J ends lost 3 bases and 1 base, in that order; junction bases with no gene match: 3. The germline gives CDR1 SGHRS, CDR2 YFSETQ. This CDR3 is 15 amino acids long. DNA for the CDR3: TGCGCCAGCAGCTCCCGACAGGGGGGCACAGATACGCAGTATTTT. Its protein product is CASSSRQGGTDTQYF.

The chain carries TRBV10-3 and TRBJ2-7; 10 bases are shared with TRBD1. V lost 8 bases to trimming and J lost 0 bases; unmatched junction nucleotides: 4. Looked up from germline, CDR1 is ENHRY and CDR2 is SYGVKD. This CDR3 is built from 14 residues. CDR3 in amino acids: CAIGRTGGSYEQYF. CDR3 nucleotides: TGTGCCATCGGGAGGACAGGGGGCTCCTACGAGCAGTACTTC.

This clone was recorded once. This rearrangement joins TRBV18 to TRBJ2-3; maybe TRBD1 (5 bases). Germline V gene data show CDR1 as KGHSH and CDR2 as LQKENI. V lost 8 bases to trimming and J lost 0 bases, with 9 bases between them. This CDR3 contains 13 residues. This CDR3 is CASTDSSTDTQYF. The CDR3 DNA reads as TGTGCCAGCACTGACAGTAGCACAGATACGCAGTATTTT. Full variable domain (remainder filled in from reference TRBV18 and TRBJ2-3): NAGVMQNPRHLVRRRGQEARLRCSPMKGHSHVYWYRQLPEEGLKFMVYLQKENIIDESGMPKERFSAEFPKEGPSILRIQQVVRGDSAAYFCASTDSSTDTQYFGPGTRLTVL.

V is TRBV10-3 and J is TRBJ1-2, with 8 bases aligning to TRBD1. The V and J ends lost 8 bases and 4 bases, in that order; junction bases with no gene match: 21. CDR1 ENHRY and CDR2 SYGVKD come from the germline V gene. This CDR3 has 18 residues. The CDR3 DNA sequence: TGTGCCATCCAGCCAAGCCCGGGACAGGTGGTGATGGGCTATGGCTACACCTTC. Translated, it gives CAIQPSPGQVVMGYGYTF.

This chain uses TRBV30 with TRBJ2-1; TRBD1 matches 9 bases. With V trimmed by 6 bases and J by 3 bases, 3 bases remained unmatched. This CDR3 contains 13 residues. Germline loops: CDR1 GTSNPN, CDR2 SVGIG (reference sequence). Here the CDR3 reads CACGQGSYNEQFF. CDR3 DNA sequence: TGTGCCTGCGGACAGGGGAGCTACAATGAGCAGTTCTTC.

V and J are TRBV29-1 and TRBJ2-3; D is uncertain. V lost 4 bases and J 2 bases, leaving 10 bases between the germline ends. The CDR3 totals 13 residues. Germline CDR1 SQVTM, CDR2 ANQGSEA. The chain's CDR3 is CSVGGHDTDTQYF. CDR3 DNA: TGCAGCGTTGGCGGCCACGACACAGATACGCAGTATTTT.

This chain links TRBV4-1 with TRBJ2-7; 7 positions match TRBD1. CDR1 is MGHRA and CDR2 is YSYEKL in the germline V gene. The CDR3 loop spans 14 amino acids. Trimming removed 3 bases from V and 4 bases from J; junction bases left unmatched: 6. This chain's CDR3 is CASSQGNRGYEQYF. In DNA, the CDR3 is TGCGCCAGCAGCCAGGGGAACAGGGGTTACGAGCAGTACTTC.

The chain couples TRBV7-2 to TRBJ2-3; D possibly corresponds to TRBD2 (7 bases). The CDR3 is 15 amino acids. CDR1 and CDR2 (germline): SGHTA, FQGNSA. Between the trimmed V and J ends, which lost 1 base and 2 bases, there was a span of 10 bases. CDR3 DNA sequence: TGTGCCAGCAGCTTAGGCGGGGGCTACACAGATACGCAGTATTTT. Its protein is CASSLGGGYTDTQYF.

The chain recombines TRBV28 with TRBJ1-1; no definite D call. The CDR3 contains 11 residues. CDR1 and CDR2 (germline): MDHEN, SYDVKM. Trimming stripped 6 bases from V and 5 bases from J, with 7 bases between. The chain's CDR3 is CASREVTEAFF. DNA of the CDR3: TGTGCCAGCAGGGAGGTGACTGAAGCTTTCTTT.

The chain joins TRBV21-1 to TRBJ1-6; the tabulated D call, TRBD1, remains unverified against the DNA. TRBV21-1 is marked as a pseudogene. This CDR3 is built from 18 residues. CDR3: CASSKDFRQGINNSPLHF. CDR3 coding DNA: TGTGCCAGCAGCAAAGATTTTCGCCAGGGAATCAATAATTCACCCCTCCACTTT.

J is TRBJ2-5 and V is TRBV7-9; D gene uncertain. TRBJ2-7 matches the DNA end more closely, so the J call is doubtful. Per the germline V gene, CDR1 is SEHNR and CDR2 is FQNEAQ (reference sequence). This CDR3 comprises 13 residues. The CDR3 DNA sequence: TGTGCCAGCAGCTTAGCGCCCGCCTACGAGCAGTACTTC. Amino acids: CASSLAPAYEQYF.

As concerns this clone: Other DNA sequences within the sample encode an identical CDR3. The CDR3 spells CASSRGQTYEQYF. CDR3 nucleotides: TGTGCCAGTAGTAGAGGACAGACCTACGAGCAGTACTTC. The J gene is TRBJ2-7, the V gene TRBV19, with D maybe TRBD1 (6 bases). The V gene lost 4 bases and the J gene lost 2 bases, with 9 bases spanning the gap. Germline values: CDR1 LNHDA, CDR2 SQIVND (reference sequence). The CDR3 totals 13 residues.

This clone is a singleton in its sample. V gene TRBV11-1 combines with J gene TRBJ2-7; 9 bases are a match to TRBD2. Germline V gene lookup returns CDR1 SGHAT and CDR2 FQDESV (reference sequence). Germline trimming cut 3 bases from V and 0 bases from J; bases unmatched to any gene: 0. The CDR3 extends over 14 amino acids. CDR3 protein: CASSFSGSSYEQYF. The CDR3 DNA sequence: TGTGCCAGCAGCTTTAGCGGGAGCTCCTACGAGCAGTACTTC.

In regard to this clone: Within the sample, other DNA sequences also encode this same CDR3. The CDR3 loop is CASTPGREGQGELFF. Written as DNA, the CDR3 is TGTGCCAGCACCCCGGGACGGGAGGGCCAGGGGGAGCTGTTTTTT. The chain uses TRBV6-6 and TRBJ2-2; 8 bases map to TRBD2. CDR1 MNHNY and CDR2 SVGAGI come from the germline V gene (reference sequence). The length of the CDR3 is 15 residues. V lost 7 bases and J lost 8; bases outside the gene matches: 12.

The V call is TRBV6-6, the J call TRBJ2-7, with TRBD2 identical over 8 bases. Germline V gives CDR1 MNHNY, CDR2 SVGAGI (reference sequence). V lost 0 bases, J lost 6 bases, and 4 bases stayed unmatched. This CDR3 has 14 residues. The CDR3 loop is CASSYSAGVSEQYF. Written as DNA, the CDR3 is TGTGCCAGCAGTTACTCAGCGGGGGTGAGCGAGCAGTACTTC.

The chain joins TRBV28 to TRBJ1-4; 11 nucleotides match TRBD1. Germline V gene sequence: CDR1 MDHEN, CDR2 SYDVKM. The CDR3 runs to 16 residues. The J segment lost 0 bases and the V segment lost 10 bases, leaving 7 bases of the junction unmatched. The CDR3 loop is CATLGQGGSTNEKLFF. The CDR3, as DNA: TGTGCCACCCTGGGACAGGGGGGGTCAACTAATGAAAAACTGTTTTTT.

This clone was found once. The V call is TRBV27, the J call TRBJ2-7, with D tentatively TRBD1 (6 bases). The ends were cut back, 3 bases at V and 7 bases at J, with 16 bases in the middle. CDR1 and CDR2 (germline): MNHEY, SMNVEV (reference sequence). The CDR3 consists of 14 residues. CDR3 coding DNA: TGTGCCAGCAGTTTGCCCGGGACAAGGAGGGAGCAGTACTTC. Translation gives CASSLPGTRREQYF.

The CDR3 sequence is CASSSDLASEHLKPYEQYF. In DNA, the CDR3 is TGTGCCAGCAGCTCCGACCTGGCTAGCGAACATTTAAAACCCTACGAGCAGTACTTC. V usage is TRBV7-9 and J usage is TRBJ2-7, with D possibly matching TRBD2 (6 bases). CDR1 and CDR2 from the germline V gene are SEHNR and FQNEAQ (reference sequence). The germline V and J ends were trimmed by 4 bases and 2 bases, with 27 bases remaining between them. The CDR3 loop spans 19 amino acids. Together with reference TRBV7-9 and TRBJ2-7, the CDR3 gives the full variable domain: DTGVSQNPRHKITKRGQNVTFRCDPISEHNRLYWYRQTLGQGPEFLTYFQNEAQLEKSRLLSDRFSAERPKGSFSTLEIQRTEQGDSAMYLCASSSDLASEHLKPYEQYFGPGTRLTVT.